Each of the 22 T cell receptor beta chains below was sequenced from the same sample in a study of T cell repertoires in cytomegalovirus infection. These receptors are not linked to any known antigen. TCRdb passed the reads through MiXCR, listing each CDR3 protein once. The sample lists approximately 730,000 distinct CDR3 sequences; around 31% were seen once. The sequencing here drew on cultured PBMCs, taken from culture after CMV antigen stimulation. These receptors came from a human donor in good health (CMV status not recorded). Some clones in this sample may be carry-over from other donors' samples.

This clonotype was observed once. V is TRBV12-3 or TRBV12-4 and J is TRBJ2-2, with 7 bases identical to TRBD1. The CDR3 sequence is 16 residues long. Trimming took 7 bases from V and 2 from J; bases not matched to a gene: 10. CDR3 loop: CASTDPRQGNTGELFF. CDR3 coding DNA: TGTGCCAGCACCGATCCGCGACAGGGCAACACCGGGGAGCTGTTTTTT.

V usage is TRBV20-1 and J usage is TRBJ1-6; 9 bases are a match to TRBD1. Germline V gene sequence: CDR1 DFQATT, CDR2 SNEGSKA (reference sequence). The junction had 7 bases not matched to a gene; V was cut back by 5 bases and J by 2 bases. The length of the CDR3 is 16 residues. As DNA, the CDR3 is TGCAGTGCTGGGGGGGACAGGGCGGCCTATAATTCACCCCTCCACTTT. It is translated as CSAGGDRAAYNSPLHF.

Only a few counts were recorded for this clonotype. The genes are TRBV6-2 or TRBV6-3 and TRBJ1-4, with 9 bases aligning to TRBD1. The CDR3 spans 15 residues. The germline V gene encodes CDR1 MNHEY and CDR2 SVGEGT. The V segment lost 6 bases and the J segment 7 bases; nucleotides outside the gene matches: 9. The CDR3 is CASSSPGQGREKLFF. The CDR3 DNA is TGTGCCAGCAGCTCACCGGGACAGGGTCGTGAAAAACTGTTTTTT.

The chain carries TRBV27 and TRBJ1-1; D is uncertain. Germline values: CDR1 MNHEY, CDR2 SMNVEV (reference sequence). The CDR3 length is 13 residues. The germline V and J ends were trimmed by 3 bases and 3 bases, with 8 bases remaining between them. The CDR3 here is CASSFGPHTEAFF. CDR3 DNA: TGTGCCAGCAGTTTTGGGCCGCACACTGAAGCTTTCTTT.

A single count supports this clonotype. This rearrangement joins TRBV20-1 to TRBJ2-5, with TRBD1 matching over 8 bases. In germline, CDR1 is DFQATT, CDR2 SNEGSKA (reference sequence). The CDR3 has 16 amino acids. With V trimmed by 0 bases and J by 1 base, 7 bases remained unmatched. The CDR3: CSARDAVTGAQETQYF. The CDR3 DNA follows: TGCAGTGCTAGAGATGCCGTGACAGGGGCCCAAGAGACCCAGTACTTC.

This chain uses TRBV7-8 with TRBJ1-5; D may be TRBD1 (6 bases). Germline V lookup: CDR1 SGHVS, CDR2 FQNEAQ. Trimming took 1 base from V and 5 from J, leaving 12 bases between them. The CDR3 has 15 amino acids. CDR3 DNA sequence: TGTGCCAGCAGCTTAGTGCCGAGGACAGATCAGCCCCAGCATTTT. Amino acid sequence: CASSLVPRTDQPQHF.

The gene calls are TRBV7-8 and TRBJ2-3; TRBD2 matches 9 bases. The CDR3 runs to 16 residues. V trimming: 5 bases; J trimming: 0 bases; junction bases outside the gene matches: 6. Germline V CDR1 and CDR2: SGHVS, FQNEAQ. The CDR3 DNA is TGTGCCAGCAGCGTTAGCGGGAGTGTAAGCACAGATACGCAGTATTTT. This codes for CASSVSGSVSTDTQYF.

This chain uses TRBV6-1 with TRBJ2-5, with 7 bases matching TRBD2. V lost 10 bases and J lost 4; bases outside the gene matches: 9. Looked up from germline, CDR1 is MNHNS and CDR2 is SASEGT. This CDR3 is built from 13 residues. The CDR3 nucleotides are TGTGCCACCACATGGGGGGGAAGAGAGACCCAGTACTTC. As protein: CATTWGGRETQYF.

The chain links TRBV12-3 or TRBV12-4 to TRBJ1-2; D not certain. V was trimmed by 3 bases and J by 4 bases, leaving 6 bases between them. This CDR3 is built from 12 residues. CDR3 sequence (DNA): TGTGCCAGCAGTTTCGCCCCCTATGGCTACACCTTC. It encodes CASSFAPYGYTF.

The table lists this clonotype with a few counts. The rearrangement joins TRBV6-1 to TRBJ1-1; D is unclear. Trimming took 4 bases from V and 1 from J, leaving 7 bases between them. There are 13 residues in the CDR3. Per germline, CDR1 MNHNS and CDR2 SASEGT. The CDR3 spells CASSVSRNTEAFF. The CDR3 DNA is TGTGCCAGCAGTGTCTCCAGGAACACTGAAGCTTTCTTT.

J is TRBJ1-1 and V is TRBV6-6; 8 bases agree with TRBD1. The germline gives CDR1 MNHNY, CDR2 SVGAGI (reference sequence). The junction had 3 bases not matched to a gene; V was cut back by 5 bases and J by 1 base. CDR3 length: 14 residues. CDR3 sequence reads: CASSQGAENTEAFF. CDR3 nucleotide sequence: TGTGCCAGCAGTCAGGGGGCCGAGAACACTGAAGCTTTCTTT.

This clonotype occurred many times. The V call is TRBV7-2, the J call TRBJ1-4; 7 bases are shared with TRBD1. Germline V gene lookup returns CDR1 SGHTA and CDR2 FQGNSA. J was trimmed by 4 bases and V by 4 bases; bases with no gene match: 6. This CDR3 is built from 15 residues. This chain's CDR3 is CASSSQGQINEKLFF. CDR3 DNA sequence: TGTGCCAGCAGCTCTCAGGGACAGATTAATGAAAAACTGTTTTTT.

The sample holds a few counts of this clonotype. V usage is TRBV11-2 and J usage is TRBJ1-4, with D perhaps TRBD1 (6 bases). The CDR3 contains 14 residues. Trimming shortened V by 5 bases and J by 3 bases, and 10 bases separated the two germline ends. CDR1 is SGHAT, CDR2 FQNNGV, per germline. CDR3 DNA sequence: TGTGCCAGCAGCAGGACAGTGGCTAATGAAAAACTGTTTTTT. It translates to CASSRTVANEKLFF.

This clonotype has only a few counts. The V and J genes are TRBV7-9 and TRBJ2-1; D unresolved. Germline-derived CDR1 and CDR2 are SEHNR and FQNEAQ (reference sequence). CDR3 length: 11 residues. V lost 7 bases to trimming and J lost 10 bases, with 11 bases between them. The CDR3 bases are TGTGCCAGCATGCCGATTATGGAGCAGTTCTTC. Translated, it gives CASMPIMEQFF.

This clonotype turned up a few times. The chain has TRBV20-1 and TRBJ2-3; 9 positions agree with TRBD2. Germline V gives CDR1 DFQATT, CDR2 SNEGSKA (reference sequence). CDR3 length equals 15 residues. The CDR3 is CSAGGATSGTDTQYF. Written as DNA, the CDR3 is TGCAGCGCCGGAGGGGCGACTAGCGGAACAGATACGCAGTATTTT.

The rearrangement joins TRBV28 to TRBJ1-3, with D perhaps matching TRBD1 (5 bases). The V end was cut by 5 bases, the J end by 2 bases, with 10 bases between. The CDR3 has 14 residues. CDR1 is MDHEN, CDR2 SYDVKM, per germline. The CDR3 region is CASSIGGPGNTIYF. The CDR3 region has the DNA TGTGCCAGCAGTATTGGGGGTCCTGGAAACACCATATATTTT.

The gene calls are TRBV4-1 and TRBJ2-7, with D hard to call. V lost 0 bases to trimming and J lost 2 bases, with 14 bases between them. There are 16 residues in the CDR3. The germline gives CDR1 MGHRA, CDR2 YSYEKL. CDR3 bases: TGCGCCAGCAGCCAAGACAGGCTCCCGCTCCCCTACGAGCAGTACTTC. Residues: CASSQDRLPLPYEQYF.

The chain joins TRBV12-3 or TRBV12-4 to TRBJ1-2; D is perhaps TRBD1 (5 bases). The V end lost 7 bases, the J end lost 7 bases, and 16 bases lay between the germline ends. CDR3 size: 13 residues. In DNA form, the CDR3 reads TGTGCCAGCACCCACGGGGCGCCGGGTGGCTACACCTTC. Its translation is CASTHGAPGGYTF.

The chain couples TRBV3-1 to TRBJ2-7; D unresolved. Germline V gene data show CDR1 as LGHDT and CDR2 as YNNKEL (reference sequence). The length of the CDR3 is 13 residues. V lost 4 bases and J lost 3, with 10 bases in between. CDR3 amino acids: CASSPQWGYEQYF. CDR3 bases: TGTGCCAGCAGCCCACAATGGGGCTACGAGCAGTACTTC.

This clonotype was seen more than once but under ten times. The chain joins TRBV6-1 to TRBJ1-6; TRBD1 might be the D (6 bases). The CDR3 length is 14 residues. Trimming stripped 6 bases from V and 8 bases from J, with 14 bases between. Germline values: CDR1 MNHNS, CDR2 SASEGT. The CDR3, as DNA: TGTGCCAGCAGAAAACAGGGTAAAGATTCACCCCTCCACTTT. Protein sequence: CASRKQGKDSPLHF.

DNA for the CDR3: TGTGCCAGCAGCCGAGGACTAGCGGGGCTGGGCTACGAGCAGTACTTC. This sequence encodes CASSRGLAGLGYEQYF. The J gene is TRBJ2-7, the V gene TRBV11-2, with 12 positions matching TRBD2. This CDR3 has 16 amino acids. From germline, CDR1 is SGHAT and CDR2 FQNNGV. Unmatched junction bases numbered 8, after V lost 5 bases and J lost 3 bases. The variable domain in full, completed from reference TRBV11-2 and TRBJ2-7, reads EAGVAQSPRYKIIEKRQSVAFWCNPISGHATLYWYQQILGQGPKLLIQFQNNGVVDDSQLPKDRFSAERLKGVDSTLKIQPAKLEDSAVYLCASSRGLAGLGYEQYFGPGTRLTVT.

This clonotype was counted once. This chain links TRBV24-1 with TRBJ2-5; 10 bases agree with TRBD1. The CDR3 runs 15 residues. V was clipped by 3 bases and J by 5 bases; unmatched bases: 5. Germline values: CDR1 KGHDR, CDR2 SFDVKD. CDR3 protein: CATSDPRQGAETQYF. CDR3 DNA sequence: TGTGCCACCAGTGATCCTCGACAGGGGGCCGAGACCCAGTACTTC.